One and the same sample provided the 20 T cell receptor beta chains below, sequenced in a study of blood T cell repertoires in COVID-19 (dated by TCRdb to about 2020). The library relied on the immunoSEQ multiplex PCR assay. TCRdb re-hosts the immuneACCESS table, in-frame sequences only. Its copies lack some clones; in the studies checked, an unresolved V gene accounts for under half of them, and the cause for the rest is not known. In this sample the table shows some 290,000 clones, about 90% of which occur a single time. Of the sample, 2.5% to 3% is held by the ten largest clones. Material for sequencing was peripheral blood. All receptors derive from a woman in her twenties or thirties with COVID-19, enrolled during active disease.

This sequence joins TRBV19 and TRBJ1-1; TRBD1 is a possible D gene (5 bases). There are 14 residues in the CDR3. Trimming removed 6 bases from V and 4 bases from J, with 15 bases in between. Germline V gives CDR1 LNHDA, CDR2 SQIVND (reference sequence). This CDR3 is CASRNPGLPTEAFF. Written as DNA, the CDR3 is TGTGCCAGTAGGAATCCGGGACTCCCCACTGAAGCTTTCTTT.

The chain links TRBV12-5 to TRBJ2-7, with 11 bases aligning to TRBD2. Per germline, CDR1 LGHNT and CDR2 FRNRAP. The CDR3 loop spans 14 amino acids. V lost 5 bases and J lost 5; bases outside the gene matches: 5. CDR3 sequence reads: CASGPSGRPHEQYF. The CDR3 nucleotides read TGTGCTAGTGGTCCTAGCGGGAGGCCCCACGAGCAGTACTTC.

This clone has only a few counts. The chain's CDR3 is CASSRTASQGATGELFF. CDR3 bases: TGCGCCAGCAGTCGCACGGCTTCGCAGGGGGCGACCGGGGAGCTGTTTTTT. The chain combines TRBV5-1 with TRBJ2-2; 8 nucleotides line up with TRBD1. CDR1 and CDR2 from the germline V gene are SGHRS and YFSETQ. V shed 5 bases and J 5 bases; nucleotides not matched to a gene: 14. CDR3 length: 17 amino acids.

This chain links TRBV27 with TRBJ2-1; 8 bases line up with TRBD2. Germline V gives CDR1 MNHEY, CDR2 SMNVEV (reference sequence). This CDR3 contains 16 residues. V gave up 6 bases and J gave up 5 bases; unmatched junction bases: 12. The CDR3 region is CASRPRSGSWNNEQFF. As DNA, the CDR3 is TGTGCCAGCAGACCTAGAAGCGGGAGCTGGAACAATGAGCAGTTCTTC.

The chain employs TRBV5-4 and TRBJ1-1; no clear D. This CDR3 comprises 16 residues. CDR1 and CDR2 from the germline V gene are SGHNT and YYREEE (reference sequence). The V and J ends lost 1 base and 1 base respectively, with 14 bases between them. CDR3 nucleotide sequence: TGTGCCAGCAGCTTGTCCTTTTATAGAGGGAACACTGAAGCTTTCTTT. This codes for CASSLSFYRGNTEAFF.

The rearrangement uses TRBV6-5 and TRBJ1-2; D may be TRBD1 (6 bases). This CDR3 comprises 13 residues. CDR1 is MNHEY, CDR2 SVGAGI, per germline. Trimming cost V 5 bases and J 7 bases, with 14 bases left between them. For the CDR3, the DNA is TGTGCCAGCAGTCTAACAGGGAGGGGTGGCTACACCTTC. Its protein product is CASSLTGRGGYTF.

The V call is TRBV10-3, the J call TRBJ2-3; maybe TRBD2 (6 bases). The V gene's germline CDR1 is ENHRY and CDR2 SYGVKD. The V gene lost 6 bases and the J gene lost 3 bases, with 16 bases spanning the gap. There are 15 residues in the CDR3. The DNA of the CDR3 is TGTGCCATCAGCCTCGGGAGAGGGAAGACAGATACGCAGTATTTT. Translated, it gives CAISLGRGKTDTQYF.

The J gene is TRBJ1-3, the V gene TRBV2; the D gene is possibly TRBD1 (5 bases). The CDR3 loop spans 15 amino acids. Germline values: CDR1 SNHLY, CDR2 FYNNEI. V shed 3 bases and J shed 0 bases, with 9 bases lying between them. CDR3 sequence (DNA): TGTGCCAGCAGTGAGGGGCTCGTCTCTGGAAACACCATATATTTT. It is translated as CASSEGLVSGNTIYF.

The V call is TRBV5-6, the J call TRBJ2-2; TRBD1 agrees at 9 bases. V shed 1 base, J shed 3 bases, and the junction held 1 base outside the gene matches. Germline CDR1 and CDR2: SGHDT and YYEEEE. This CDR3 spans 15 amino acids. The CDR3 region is CASSLTGGDTGELFF. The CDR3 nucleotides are TGTGCCAGCAGCTTGACAGGGGGCGACACCGGGGAGCTGTTTTTT.

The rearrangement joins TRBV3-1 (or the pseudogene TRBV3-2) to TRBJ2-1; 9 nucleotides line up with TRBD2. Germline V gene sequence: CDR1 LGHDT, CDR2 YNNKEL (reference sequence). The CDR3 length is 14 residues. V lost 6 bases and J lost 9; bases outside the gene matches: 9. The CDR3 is CASRLSGRGGEQFF. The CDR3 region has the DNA TGTGCCAGCAGACTTAGCGGGAGAGGGGGTGAGCAGTTCTTC.

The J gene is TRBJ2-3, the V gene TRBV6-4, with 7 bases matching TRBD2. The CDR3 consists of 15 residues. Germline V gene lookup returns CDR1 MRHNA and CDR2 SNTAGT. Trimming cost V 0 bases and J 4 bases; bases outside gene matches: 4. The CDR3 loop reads CASSDSWEGADTQYF. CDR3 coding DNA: TGTGCCAGCAGTGACTCGTGGGAGGGAGCAGATACGCAGTATTTT.

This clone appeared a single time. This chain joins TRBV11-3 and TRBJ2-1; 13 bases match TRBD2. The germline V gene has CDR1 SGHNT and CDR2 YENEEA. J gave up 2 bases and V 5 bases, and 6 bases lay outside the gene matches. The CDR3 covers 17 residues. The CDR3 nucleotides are TGTGCCAGCAGCCTGACTAGCGGGAGGTCGACCTACAATGAGCAGTTCTTC. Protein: CASSLTSGRSTYNEQFF. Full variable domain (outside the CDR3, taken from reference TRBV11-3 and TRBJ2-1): EAGVVQSPRYKIIEKKQPVAFWCNPISGHNTLYWYLQNLGQGPELLIRYENEEAVDDSQLPKDRFSAERLKGVDSTLKIQPAELGDSAVYLCASSLTSGRSTYNEQFFGPGTRLTVL.

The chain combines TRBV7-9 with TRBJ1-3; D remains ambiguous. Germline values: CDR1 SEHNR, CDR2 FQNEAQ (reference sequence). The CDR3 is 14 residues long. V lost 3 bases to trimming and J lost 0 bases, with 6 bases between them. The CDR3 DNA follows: TGTGCCAGCAGCTTCACAGCCTCTGGAAACACCATATATTTT. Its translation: CASSFTASGNTIYF.

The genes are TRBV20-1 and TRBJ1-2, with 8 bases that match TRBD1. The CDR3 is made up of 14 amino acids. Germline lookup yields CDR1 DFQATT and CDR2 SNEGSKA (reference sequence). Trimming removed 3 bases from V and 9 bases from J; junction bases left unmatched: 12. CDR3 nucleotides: TGCAGTGCTAGTCATATCCGGACAGGGAAAAGCTACACCTTC. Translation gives CSASHIRTGKSYTF.

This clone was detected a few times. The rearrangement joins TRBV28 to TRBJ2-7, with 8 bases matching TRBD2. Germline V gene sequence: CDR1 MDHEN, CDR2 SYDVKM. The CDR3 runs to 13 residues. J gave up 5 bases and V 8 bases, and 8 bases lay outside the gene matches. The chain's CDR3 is CASFLSGSDEQYF. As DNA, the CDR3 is TGTGCCAGCTTCCTAAGCGGGAGTGACGAGCAGTACTTC.

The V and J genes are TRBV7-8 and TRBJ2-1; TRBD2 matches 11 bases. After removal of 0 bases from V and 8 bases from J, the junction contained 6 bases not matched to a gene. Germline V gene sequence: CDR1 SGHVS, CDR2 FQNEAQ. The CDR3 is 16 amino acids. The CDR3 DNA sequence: TGTGCCAGCAGCTTAGCTAGCGGGAGGGCCTTCGATGAGCAGTTCTTC. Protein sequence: CASSLASGRAFDEQFF.

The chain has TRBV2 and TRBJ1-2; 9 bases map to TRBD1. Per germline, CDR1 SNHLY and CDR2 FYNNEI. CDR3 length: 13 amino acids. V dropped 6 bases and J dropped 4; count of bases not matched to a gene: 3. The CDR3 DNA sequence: TGTGCCAGCAGGGGGGGACAGGGCTATGGCTACACCTTC. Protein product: CASRGGQGYGYTF.

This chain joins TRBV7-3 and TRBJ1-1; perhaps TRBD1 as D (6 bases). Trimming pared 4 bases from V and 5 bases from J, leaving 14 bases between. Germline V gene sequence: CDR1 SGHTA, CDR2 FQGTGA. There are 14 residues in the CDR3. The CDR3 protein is CASSSTGPSTEAFF. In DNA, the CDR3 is TGTGCCAGCAGCTCCACAGGGCCGAGTACTGAAGCTTTCTTT.

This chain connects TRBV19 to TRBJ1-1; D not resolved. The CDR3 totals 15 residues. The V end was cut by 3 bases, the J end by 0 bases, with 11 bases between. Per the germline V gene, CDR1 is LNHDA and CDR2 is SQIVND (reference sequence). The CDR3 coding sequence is TGTGCCAGTAGTATTGGTAGCCCAGTGAACACTGAAGCTTTCTTT. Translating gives CASSIGSPVNTEAFF.

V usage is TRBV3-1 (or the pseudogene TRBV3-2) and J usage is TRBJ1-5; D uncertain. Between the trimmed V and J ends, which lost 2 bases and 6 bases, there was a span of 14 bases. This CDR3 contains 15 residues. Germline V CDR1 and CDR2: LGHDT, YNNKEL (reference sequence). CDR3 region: CASSQISGEGQPQHF. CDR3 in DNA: TGTGCCAGCAGCCAAATTAGTGGGGAGGGTCAGCCCCAGCATTTT.